This TCR beta chain appears in the sequencing data of a study of brain T cells in children with intractable seizures. General observations from the study: Patients' HCMV serostatus was unknown; virus specificity rests on CDR3 similarity alone. Pre-surgery blood may have been undersampled, hiding some clones.

With respect to this clone: The antigen is unknown.

The sequenced cases were selected for having the highest brain T cell transcript signatures. At least one anti-epileptic drug was given before surgery. Sequencing was performed with immunoSEQ multiplex PCR; in TCRdb, only in-frame clones are kept and a portion is missing. The sample carries just under 65,000 clones, 90% to 97% recorded once. The sample here was peripheral blood, taken at surgery. The origin of this receptor is a boy under two years old with focal cortical dysplasia and intractable seizures.

CDR3 coding DNA: TGTGCCAGCAGCTTATCTTCCGGGGAGCTGTTTTTT. Its translation: CASSLSSGELFF. The chain combines TRBV11-2 with TRBJ2-2; no clear D. Trimming removed 2 bases at V and 6 bases at J, with 4 bases between. CDR3 size: 12 residues. Germline CDR1 reads SGHAT; CDR2 reads FQNNGV.